This note documents a single T cell receptor (beta chain) sequence. Per the original methods: Reference gene primers were amplified, and this amplification served to estimate nucleated cell counts. Generated by immunoSEQ multiplex PCR, the TCRdb table keeps only in-frame clones and is missing some. V and J calls and clone size are those listed in that table; D and trimming were worked out from the DNA. The sample shows about 160,000 clones, about nine tenths of them seen only once. This record comes from a study of blood T cell repertoires in COVID-19. About the research overall: The origin of the acute and convalescent COVID-19 samples was the United States, Italy and Spain. PBMCs, B-cell-depleted T cells, or T cells provided the cDNA or gDNA that made up the material.

The specimen was peripheral blood. This receptor was identified in a man older than 75 with acute or convalescent COVID-19.

For the CDR3, the DNA is TGCGCCAGCAGCTTGGCGATGGGCTTTATCCCCTACGAGCAGTACTTC. It translates to CASSLAMGFIPYEQYF. The rearrangement uses TRBV5-1 and TRBJ2-7; D not resolved. Germline V gene data show CDR1 as SGHRS and CDR2 as YFSETQ. CDR3 length equals 16 residues. Trimming left V 0 bases short and J 2 bases short, with 15 bases between.